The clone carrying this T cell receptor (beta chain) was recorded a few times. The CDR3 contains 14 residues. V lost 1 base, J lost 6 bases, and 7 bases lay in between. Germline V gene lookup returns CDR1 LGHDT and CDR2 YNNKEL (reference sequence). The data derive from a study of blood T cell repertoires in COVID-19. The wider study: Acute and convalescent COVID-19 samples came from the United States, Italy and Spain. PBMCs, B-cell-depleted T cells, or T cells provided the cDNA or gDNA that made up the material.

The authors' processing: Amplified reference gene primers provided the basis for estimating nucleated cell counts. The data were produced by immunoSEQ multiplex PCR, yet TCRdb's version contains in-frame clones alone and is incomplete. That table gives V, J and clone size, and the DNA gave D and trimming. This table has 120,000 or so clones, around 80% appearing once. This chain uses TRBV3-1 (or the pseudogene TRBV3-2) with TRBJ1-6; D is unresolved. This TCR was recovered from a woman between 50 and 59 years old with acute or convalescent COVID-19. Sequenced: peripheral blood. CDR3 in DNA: TGTGCCAGCAGCCAAGGGCAGATTAATTCACCCCTCCACTTT. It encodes CASSQGQINSPLHF.